The 8 T cell receptor beta chains below all came from one sample that was sequenced in a study of identical twins. TCRdb recomputed calls from the 5' RACE reads with MiXCR, one row per CDR3 protein. The data hold approximately 470,000 distinct CDR3 sequences, with approximately 14% observed a single time. These same data were also listed under a study on yellow fever vaccine responses in identical twins.

Input material: CD4+ T cells sorted from blood. Source of these receptors: a woman between 18 and 30 years old in good health.

The gene calls are TRBV4-3 and TRBJ1-2, with D possibly being TRBD1 (5 bases). The CDR3 is made up of 14 amino acids. V lost 0 bases to trimming and J lost 7 bases, with 12 bases between them. Germline V gene sequence: CDR1 LGHNA, CDR2 YSLEER. The CDR3, as DNA: TGCGCCAGCAGCCAAGAGGCCGGGAGGGGTGGCTACACCTTC. Translated, it gives CASSQEAGRGGYTF.

The chain recombines TRBV12-3 or TRBV12-4 with TRBJ2-1; 11 bases are a match to TRBD1. The CDR3 length is 15 residues. V dropped 6 bases and J dropped 5; count of bases not matched to a gene: 6. CDR3 coding DNA: TGTGCCAGCAGCTCCGGGACAGGGGGAAACAATGAGCAGTTCTTC. This translates into CASSSGTGGNNEQFF.

This clonotype was seen more than once but under ten times. Written as DNA, the CDR3 is TGTGCCAGCAGTATCCGACAGCGATACACAGATACGCAGTATTTT. It specifies CASSIRQRYTDTQYF. The chain combines TRBV27 with TRBJ2-3, with a weak D call TRBD1 (5 bases). Trimming stripped 5 bases from V and 2 bases from J, with 14 bases between. The CDR3 has 15 amino acids. CDR1 is MNHEY and CDR2 is SMNVEV in the germline V gene (reference sequence).

This chain uses TRBV29-1 with TRBJ2-1, with TRBD2 matching over 7 bases. The CDR3 spans 15 residues. V was clipped by 3 bases and J by 3 bases; unmatched bases: 8. Germline V gives CDR1 SQVTM, CDR2 ANQGSEA. CDR3 in amino acids: CSVDWGGRDYNEQFF. The CDR3, as DNA: TGCAGCGTTGATTGGGGTGGGAGGGACTACAATGAGCAGTTCTTC.

This clonotype showed up just a few times. This sequence joins TRBV5-1 and TRBJ2-7; no firm D call. The ends were cut back, 3 bases at V and 0 bases at J, with 10 bases in the middle. This CDR3 is 14 amino acids long. Germline CDR1 and CDR2: SGHRS and YFSETQ. In DNA, the CDR3 is TGCGCCAGCAGCTCACAACTAAACTCCTACGAGCAGTACTTC. Protein: CASSSQLNSYEQYF.

The chain has TRBV12-3 or TRBV12-4 and TRBJ1-6, with D possibly being TRBD1 (5 bases). The CDR3 contains 15 residues. The ends were cut back, 2 bases at V and 6 bases at J, with 11 bases in the middle. The CDR3 region is CASSLRTSTNSPLHF. As DNA, the CDR3 is TGTGCCAGCAGTTTAAGGACATCAACTAATTCACCCCTCCACTTT.

The chain links TRBV7-2 to TRBJ2-3; 8 nucleotides line up with TRBD2. CDR3 length: 17 amino acids. After removal of 5 bases from V and 1 base from J, the junction contained 11 bases not matched to a gene. Germline lookup yields CDR1 SGHTA and CDR2 FQGNSA. The CDR3 is CASSPRGDGGGTDTQYF. The DNA of the CDR3 is TGTGCCAGCAGCCCCAGGGGTGACGGGGGGGGCACAGATACGCAGTATTTT.

Worth noting for this clonotype: Compared with germline, one end of the junction differs, possibly owing to a read error. The CDR3 DNA follows: TGTGCCAGCAGTTACTCTCTCTTTTCGCTTGGCTACCATGAGCAGTTCTTC. Amino acids: CASSYSLFSLGYHEQFF. The V and J genes are TRBV6-5 and TRBJ2-1; no firm D call. CDR1 and CDR2 (germline): MNHEY, SVGAGI. This CDR3 has 17 residues.